The 5 T cell receptor beta chains below come from one sample, sequenced in a study of blood T cells in healthy people across ages. Using a J-beta primer mix together with a sample-barcoded 5' primer, a second PCR was run for about 6 to 12 cycles. TCRdb called the 5' RACE reads again in MiXCR, with one record for every CDR3 protein. The sample shows about 1 million distinct CDR3 sequences, 45% of them seen only once. Sequenced sample: blood. The receptor set was obtained from a woman aged 55-70 years in good health.

This clonotype was seen a few times. The chain has TRBV6-2 or TRBV6-3 and TRBJ2-5, with TRBD1 identical over 8 bases. This CDR3 spans 13 amino acids. J was trimmed by 2 bases and V by 6 bases; bases with no gene match: 2. Looked up from germline, CDR1 is MNHEY and CDR2 is SVGEGT. CDR3 in amino acids: CASRRDRQETQYF. The DNA for the CDR3 is TGTGCCAGCAGACGGGACAGGCAAGAGACCCAGTACTTC.

The chain is built from TRBV28 and TRBJ2-1; D remains unclear. Germline CDR1 and CDR2: MDHEN and SYDVKM. The V gene lost 4 bases and the J gene lost 6 bases, with 7 bases spanning the gap. This CDR3 is built from 12 residues. Here the CDR3 reads CASSSQANEQFF. The CDR3 DNA is TGTGCCAGCAGTTCCCAGGCCAATGAGCAGTTCTTC.

The genes are TRBV6-5 and TRBJ2-4, with D uncertain. The end of the DNA aligns better with TRBJ2-5, so the J call may be wrong. The CDR3 runs 14 residues. The germline V gene has CDR1 MNHEY and CDR2 SVGAGI. CDR3 DNA sequence: TGTGCCAGCAGTTACCTGCCCCACGAGATGACCCAGTACTTC. Encoded protein: CASSYLPHEMTQYF.

There are a few counts of this clonotype. The chain has TRBV25-1 and TRBJ2-7; D might be TRBD2 (5 bases). The CDR3 is made up of 13 amino acids. Germline assignment: CDR1 MGHDK and CDR2 SYGVNS. V lost 7 bases to trimming and J lost 6 bases, with 16 bases between them. CDR3 protein: CASTGLESTEQYF. In DNA form, the CDR3 reads TGTGCCAGCACTGGACTGGAATCCACCGAGCAGTACTTC.

The chain combines TRBV2 with TRBJ1-6; a weak D match, TRBD1 (6 bases). The germline gives CDR1 SNHLY, CDR2 FYNNEI. Trimming removed 5 bases at V and 3 bases at J, with 17 bases between. This CDR3 contains 17 residues. The DNA of the CDR3 is TGTGCCAGCAGTCCGCGACAGGAGGGATACTATAATTCACCCCTCCACTTT. This gives the protein CASSPRQEGYYNSPLHF.